This entry concerns a single T cell receptor (beta chain). This clone was observed a handful of times. The target of this receptor is not known. Qualities for individual bases were not recorded, and no much larger clone is one base off. This record comes from a study of beta chain features in type 1 diabetes (dated 2018 in TCRdb). Notes on the research overall: Mean age, gender distribution, total cell number and subset yield were not different between patients and healthy donors. Regulatory and stem cell-like memory subsets were isolated from only 8 patients and 8 healthy donors, whereas naive and central memory subsets came from all 30 or so donors. The study compared TCRB repertoires of sorted circulating CD4+ T cell subsets between recently diagnosed type 1 diabetes patients and matched healthy donors. Across all samples, some 100,000,000 sorted cells were examined, and cell number per subset correlated strongly with RNA yield. Results the study describes overall, beyond this receptor: A moderate but significant shortening of TCRB CDR3 length was observed in type 1 diabetes patients in all four CD4+ subsets. At VDJ recombination sites, patients with type 1 diabetes made fewer insertions and deleted more nucleotides, a pattern implying thymic rearrangement abnormalities. Naive, central memory and regulatory TCRB repertoires appeared to be more alike among patients than among healthy donors. Because cDNA was sequenced instead of genomic DNA, highly expressing activated cells could be over-represented, though the groups showed no difference in activation or CD3 levels. Only small numbers of individuals were included in the HLA sub-analyses, which left unresolved whether HLA type had any influence on TCRB rearrangement. Shorter templates might be favored by PCR, yet because patient and control samples were amplified and corrected together, any such skew would affect both groups equally.

V drops 6 bases and J drops 5 bases, leaving 13 bases in between. CDR1 and CDR2, looked up from the germline V gene, are MDHEN and SYDVKM. Including the terminal cysteine and phenylalanine, the CDR3 comprises 13 residues. Only CDR3 DNA remains: 39 bases, in frame from the first base. Each donor gave one peripheral blood draw, about 100 mL on average, collected into heparinised tubes. Naive, central memory, regulatory and stem cell-like memory CD4+ T cells were sorted on a BD FACSAria II using a panel including CD45RO, CCR7, CD25, CD127, CD95 and CD27. All sorted populations exceeded 95% purity. PBMCs were separated immediately by Lymphoprep density gradient centrifugation and were stained directly, without being cultured. So that batch effects would be minimized, each experiment stained and sorted samples in pairs, pairing one healthy donor with one patient. The entire isolated RNA was reverse transcribed using the High Capacity cDNA Reverse Transcription Kit, and thus expressed TCRB transcripts were sequenced. Naive, central memory and regulatory T cell samples underwent deep immunoSEQ sequencing, averaging around 3.6 million total reads per sample. Sorted cells were lysed in RLT buffer and RNA was extracted with DNase-treated RNeasy Micro or Mini kits, depending on cell number. To prevent cross-contamination, each cell subset was processed individually, whereas patient and healthy donor samples were processed jointly. TCRB sequences were amplified from cDNA with the immunoSEQ multiplex PCR, producing 87-bp fragments spanning the CDR3 region. Sequencing of the amplicons was performed on the Illumina HiSeq platform. The authors' pipeline ran thus. PCR bias was corrected computationally using synthetic template baselines, and reads within Hamming distance 2 were collapsed, with unmergeable singletons discarded. By aligning reads against IMGT, V, D and J genes, CDR3 length, and insertions or deletions at six rearrangement sites were assigned. Within each subset, clonotype counts were normalized to the number of sorted cells before true diversity and Gini coefficients were calculated with the tcR R package. The overlap coefficient, calculated on TCRB nucleotide sequences, was used to quantify repertoire sharing. As a proxy for the pre-selection repertoire, out-of-frame TCRB sequences from naive cells were analyzed. The table comes from immuneACCESS by way of TCRdb, which keeps in-frame sequences with V and J called. Part of the clones is missing from these tables; in studies checked, under half for an unresolved V gene and the rest for unknown reasons. V and J calls and clone size are given by that table; D and trimming were obtained from the DNA. This sample gives about 360,000 clones in total; over 10% of them show up just once. Together, the top ten hold around 0.02% of the sample.

The sample was naive CD4+ T cells from blood. Sample cell subset or site, as interpreted from the label and publication: true naive CD4+ T cells. This receptor chain uses TRBV28 and TRBJ1-1, with an unclear D gene assignment. This receptor was taken from a man aged 18 to 35 in good health. The sequence in DNA is TGTGCCAGCAGACCTTCCCCGGGAACTGAAGCTTTCTTT. The encoded protein is CASRPSPGTEAFF.